This TCR beta chain was documented in a study of low-dose radiotherapy and immunotherapy resistance in tumors. TRAV- and TRBV-specific primers, spanning alpha and beta chains, primed first-strand cDNA. A roughly 20-cycle PCR with a constant-region primer and V-primer adapter amplified TCRs. TCRdb re-analysed the reads in MiXCR, keeping a single row per CDR3 protein. The table has tens of thousands of distinct CDR3 sequences, 20% to 25% seen once. Time point defined: before trial treatment. The V and J ends lost 7 bases and 1 base, in that order; junction bases with no gene match: 5. This CDR3 comprises 13 residues. Germline CDR1 is SQVTM and CDR2 is ANQGSEA. This clonotype was observed a handful of times.

This specimen was PBMCs, taken before treatment. This chain links TRBV29-1 with TRBJ1-1; 8 bases map to TRBD1. The TCR originated in a male donor with prostate cancer. The CDR3 DNA sequence: TGCAGCGCCTCAGGGGGCCGGAACACTGAAGCTTTCTTT. As protein: CSASGGRNTEAFF.